Below, 6 T cell receptor beta chains from the same sample are listed, as sequenced in a study of blood T cells in healthy people across ages. With a J-beta primer mix and a sample-barcoded 5' primer, a second PCR ran 7 to 11 cycles. TCRdb reprocessed the 5' RACE reads via MiXCR and lists one record per CDR3 protein. The data hold roughly 570,000 distinct CDR3 sequences, with 27% observed a single time. Source material: blood. These receptors were obtained from a woman in her 70s in good health.

The CDR3 DNA follows: TGTGCCAGCAGTTCTCAGTTACGGACTAGCGGGGGCCGGAGAGAGACCCAGTACTTC. This translates into CASSSQLRTSGGRRETQYF. The chain links TRBV6-5 to TRBJ2-5, with 13 bases identical to TRBD2. Germline-derived CDR1 and CDR2 are MNHEY and SVGAGI. The CDR3 runs 19 residues. V lost 4 bases to trimming and J lost 4 bases; unmatched junction nucleotides: 15.

The chain combines TRBV27 with TRBJ1-2; 9 bases align to TRBD1. Germline V gene lookup returns CDR1 MNHEY and CDR2 SMNVEV (reference sequence). J gave up 4 bases and V 6 bases, and 9 bases lay outside the gene matches. This CDR3 contains 15 residues. CDR3 region: CASRPAQGAPYGYTF. CDR3 nucleotide sequence: TGTGCCAGCAGACCCGCACAGGGGGCCCCCTATGGCTACACCTTC.

A few counts support this clonotype. With a much larger clone just one base away, this may be a read error. The V gene is TRBV6-2 or TRBV6-3, the J gene TRBJ2-7, with 7 bases fitting TRBD1. The ends lost 6 bases at V and 2 bases at J; junction bases unmatched: 4. This CDR3 has 13 residues. Germline CDR1 reads MNHEY; CDR2 reads SVGEGT. CDR3 residues: CASSPTGTYEQYF. The CDR3 region has the DNA TGTGCCAGCAGCCCGACAGGGACCTACGAGCAGTACTTC.

This clonotype was observed a few times. The gene calls are TRBV14 and TRBJ2-5; D perhaps matches TRBD1 (5 bases). The DNA end is more similar to TRBJ2-1, so the J call may be wrong. This CDR3 is 14 amino acids long. Germline V gene lookup returns CDR1 SGHDN and CDR2 FVKESK. CDR3 residues: CASSQVNRNNEQFF. The CDR3 coding sequence is TGTGCCAGCAGCCAAGTGAACAGGAACAATGAGCAGTTCTTC.

V gene TRBV6-6 combines with J gene TRBJ1-4; TRBD1 aligns across 7 bases. The CDR3 consists of 14 residues. V shed 6 bases and J 6 bases; nucleotides not matched to a gene: 7. Germline V gene data show CDR1 as MNHNY and CDR2 as SVGAGI (reference sequence). Written as DNA, the CDR3 is TGTGCCAGCAGAGACAGGGTTGGGGATGAAAAACTGTTTTTT. This codes for CASRDRVGDEKLFF.

This chain connects TRBV4-2 to TRBJ2-2; D may be TRBD2 (5 bases). V was cut by 0 bases and J by 7 bases, with 18 bases left in between. The CDR3 has 17 amino acids. Germline V gene lookup returns CDR1 LGHNA and CDR2 YNFKEQ. The CDR3 region is CASSQDPTTLSGGELFF. For the CDR3, the DNA is TGTGCCAGCAGCCAAGATCCGACTACCCTTTCGGGCGGGGAGCTGTTTTTT.